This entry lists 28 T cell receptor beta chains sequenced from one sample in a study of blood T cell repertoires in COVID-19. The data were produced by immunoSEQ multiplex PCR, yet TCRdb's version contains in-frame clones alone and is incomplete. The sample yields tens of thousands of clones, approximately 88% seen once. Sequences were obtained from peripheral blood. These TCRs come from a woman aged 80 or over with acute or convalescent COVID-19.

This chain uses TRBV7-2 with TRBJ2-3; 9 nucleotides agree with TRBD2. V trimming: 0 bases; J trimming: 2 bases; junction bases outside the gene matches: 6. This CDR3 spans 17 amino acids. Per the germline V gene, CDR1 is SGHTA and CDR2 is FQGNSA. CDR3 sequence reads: CASSLAFLAGTTDTQYF. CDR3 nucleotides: TGTGCCAGCAGCTTAGCTTTTCTAGCGGGGACCACAGATACGCAGTATTTT.

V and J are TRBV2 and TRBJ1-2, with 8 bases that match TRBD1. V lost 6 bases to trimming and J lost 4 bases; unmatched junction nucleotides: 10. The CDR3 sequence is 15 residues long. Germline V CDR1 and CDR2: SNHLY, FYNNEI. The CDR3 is CASRERGQGAYGYTF. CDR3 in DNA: TGTGCCAGCAGGGAAAGGGGGCAGGGGGCCTATGGCTACACCTTC.

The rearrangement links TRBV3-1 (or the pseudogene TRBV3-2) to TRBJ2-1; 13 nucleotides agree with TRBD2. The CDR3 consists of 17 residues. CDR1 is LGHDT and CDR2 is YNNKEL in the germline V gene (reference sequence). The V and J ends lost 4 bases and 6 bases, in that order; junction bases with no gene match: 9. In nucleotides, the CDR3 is TGTGCCAGCAGCCTTCGGACTAGCGGGAGTTTAGGCAATGAGCAGTTCTTC. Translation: CASSLRTSGSLGNEQFF.

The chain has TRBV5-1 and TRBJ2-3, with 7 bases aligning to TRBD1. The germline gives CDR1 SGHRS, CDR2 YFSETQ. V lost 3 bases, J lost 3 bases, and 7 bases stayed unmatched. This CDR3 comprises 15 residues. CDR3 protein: CASSSSSTGTDTQYF. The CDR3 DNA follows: TGCGCCAGCAGCTCATCTTCGACAGGGACAGATACGCAGTATTTT.

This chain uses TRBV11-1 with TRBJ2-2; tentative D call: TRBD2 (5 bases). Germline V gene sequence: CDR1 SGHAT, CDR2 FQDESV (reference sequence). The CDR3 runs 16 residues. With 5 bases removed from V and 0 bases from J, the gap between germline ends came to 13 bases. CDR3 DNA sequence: TGTGCCAGCAGCCTCGGGGTAGCCACGAACACCGGGGAGCTGTTTTTT. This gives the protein CASSLGVATNTGELFF.

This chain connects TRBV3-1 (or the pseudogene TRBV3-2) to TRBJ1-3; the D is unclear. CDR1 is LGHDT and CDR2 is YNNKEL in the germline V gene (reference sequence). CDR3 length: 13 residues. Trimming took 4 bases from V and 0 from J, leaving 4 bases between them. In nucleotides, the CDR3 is TGTGCCAGCAGCCTATCCTCTGGAAACACCATATATTTT. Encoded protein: CASSLSSGNTIYF.

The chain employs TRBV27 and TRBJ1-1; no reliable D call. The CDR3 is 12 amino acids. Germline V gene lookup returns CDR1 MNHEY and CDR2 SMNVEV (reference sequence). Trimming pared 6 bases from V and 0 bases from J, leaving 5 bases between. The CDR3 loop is CASRTVNTEAFF. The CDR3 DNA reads TGTGCCAGCAGGACTGTGAACACTGAAGCTTTCTTT.

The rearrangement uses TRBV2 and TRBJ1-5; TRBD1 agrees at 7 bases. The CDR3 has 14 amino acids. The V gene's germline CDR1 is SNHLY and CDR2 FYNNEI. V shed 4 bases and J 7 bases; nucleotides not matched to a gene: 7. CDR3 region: CASSGGQVGQPQHF. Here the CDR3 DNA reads TGTGCCAGCAGTGGAGGACAGGTAGGCCAGCCCCAGCATTTT.

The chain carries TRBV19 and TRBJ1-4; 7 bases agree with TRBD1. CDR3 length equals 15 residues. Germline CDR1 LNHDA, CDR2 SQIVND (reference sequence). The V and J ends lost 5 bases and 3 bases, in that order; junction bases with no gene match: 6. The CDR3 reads CASSLNRGANEKLFF. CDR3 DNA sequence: TGTGCCAGTAGTCTCAACAGGGGAGCTAATGAAAAACTGTTTTTT.

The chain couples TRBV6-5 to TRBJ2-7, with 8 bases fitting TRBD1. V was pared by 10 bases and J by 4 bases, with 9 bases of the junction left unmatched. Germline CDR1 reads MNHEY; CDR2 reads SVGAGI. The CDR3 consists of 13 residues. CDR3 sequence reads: CATGTGYMYEQYF. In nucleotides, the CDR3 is TGTGCCACAGGGACAGGCTATATGTACGAGCAGTACTTC.

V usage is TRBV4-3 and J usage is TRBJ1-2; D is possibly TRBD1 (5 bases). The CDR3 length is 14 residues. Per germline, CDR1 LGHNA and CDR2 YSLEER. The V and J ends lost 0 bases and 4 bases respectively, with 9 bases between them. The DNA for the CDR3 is TGCGCCAGCAGCCAAGACGGGGGTTCCTATGGCTACACCTTC. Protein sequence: CASSQDGGSYGYTF.

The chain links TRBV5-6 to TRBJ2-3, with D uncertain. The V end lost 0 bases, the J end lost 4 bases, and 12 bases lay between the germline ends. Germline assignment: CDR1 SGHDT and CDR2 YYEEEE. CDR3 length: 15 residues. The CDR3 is CASSLGLSRADTQYF. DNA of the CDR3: TGTGCCAGCAGCTTGGGGCTTTCCCGGGCAGATACGCAGTATTTT.

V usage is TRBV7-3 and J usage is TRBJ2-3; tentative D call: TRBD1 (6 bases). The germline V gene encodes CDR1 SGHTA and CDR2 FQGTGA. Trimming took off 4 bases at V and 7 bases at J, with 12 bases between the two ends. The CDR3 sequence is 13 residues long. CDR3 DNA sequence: TGTGCCAGCAGCTCTGCCAGGGGAAATACGCAGTATTTT. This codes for CASSSARGNTQYF.

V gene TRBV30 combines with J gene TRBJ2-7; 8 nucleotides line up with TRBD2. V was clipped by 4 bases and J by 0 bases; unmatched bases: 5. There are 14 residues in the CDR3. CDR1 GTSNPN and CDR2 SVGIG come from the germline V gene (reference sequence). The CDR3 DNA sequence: TGTGCCTGGACTACTAGCGGAGGCTCCTACGAGCAGTACTTC. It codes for CAWTTSGGSYEQYF.

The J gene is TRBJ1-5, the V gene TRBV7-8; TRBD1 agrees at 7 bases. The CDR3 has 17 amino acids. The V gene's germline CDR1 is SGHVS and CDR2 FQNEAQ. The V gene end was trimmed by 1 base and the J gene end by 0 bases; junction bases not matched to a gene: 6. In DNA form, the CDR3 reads TGTGCCAGCAGCTTAGTCCTGGACAGGATTAGCAATCAGCCCCAGCATTTT. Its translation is CASSLVLDRISNQPQHF. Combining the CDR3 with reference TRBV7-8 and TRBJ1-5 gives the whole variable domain GAGVSQSPRYKVAKRGQDVALRCDPISGHVSLFWYQQALGQGPEFLTYFQNEAQLDKSGLPSDRFFAERPEGSVSTLKIQRTQQEDSAVYLCASSLVLDRISNQPQHFGDGTRLSIL.

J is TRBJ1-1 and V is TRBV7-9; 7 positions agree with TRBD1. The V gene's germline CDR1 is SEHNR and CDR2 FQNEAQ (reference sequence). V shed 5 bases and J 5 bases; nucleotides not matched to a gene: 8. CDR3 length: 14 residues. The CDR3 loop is CASSRGTGVTEAFF. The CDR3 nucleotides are TGTGCCAGCAGCCGAGGAACAGGGGTTACTGAAGCTTTCTTT.

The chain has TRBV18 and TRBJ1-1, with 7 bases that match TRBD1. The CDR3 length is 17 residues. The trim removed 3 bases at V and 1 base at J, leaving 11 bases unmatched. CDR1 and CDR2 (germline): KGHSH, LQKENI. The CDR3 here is CASSPSPGGGSNTEAFF. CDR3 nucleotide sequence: TGTGCCAGCTCACCCTCACCCGGAGGGGGCTCGAACACTGAAGCTTTCTTT.

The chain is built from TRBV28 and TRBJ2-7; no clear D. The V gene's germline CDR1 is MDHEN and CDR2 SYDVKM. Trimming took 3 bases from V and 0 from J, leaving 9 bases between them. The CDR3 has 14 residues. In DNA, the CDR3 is TGTGCCAGCAGTTTCGACACAAACTCCTACGAGCAGTACTTC. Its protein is CASSFDTNSYEQYF. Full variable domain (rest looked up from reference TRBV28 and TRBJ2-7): DVKVTQSSRYLVKRTGEKVFLECVQDMDHENMFWYRQDPGLGLRLIYFSYDVKMKEKGDIPEGYSVSREKKERFSLILESASTNQTSMYLCASSFDTNSYEQYFGPGTRLTVT.

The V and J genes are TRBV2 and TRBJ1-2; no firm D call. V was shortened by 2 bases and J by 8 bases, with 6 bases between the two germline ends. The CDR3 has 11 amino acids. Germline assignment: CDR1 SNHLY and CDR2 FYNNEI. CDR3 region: CASSEWEGYTF. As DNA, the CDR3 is TGTGCCAGCAGTGAATGGGAGGGCTACACCTTC. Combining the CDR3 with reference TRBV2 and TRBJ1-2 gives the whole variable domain EPEVTQTPSHQVTQMGQEVILRCVPISNHLYFYWYRQILGQKVEFLVSFYNNEISEKSEIFDDQFSVERPDGSNFTLKIRSTKLEDSAMYFCASSEWEGYTFGSGTRLTVV.

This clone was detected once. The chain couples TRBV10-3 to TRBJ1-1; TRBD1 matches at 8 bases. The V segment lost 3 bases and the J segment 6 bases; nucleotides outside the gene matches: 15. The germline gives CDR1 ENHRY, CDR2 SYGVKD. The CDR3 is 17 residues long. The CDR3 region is CAISDSLQGAKKAEAFF. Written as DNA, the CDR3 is TGTGCCATCAGTGACTCCCTGCAGGGGGCGAAAAAGGCTGAAGCTTTCTTT.

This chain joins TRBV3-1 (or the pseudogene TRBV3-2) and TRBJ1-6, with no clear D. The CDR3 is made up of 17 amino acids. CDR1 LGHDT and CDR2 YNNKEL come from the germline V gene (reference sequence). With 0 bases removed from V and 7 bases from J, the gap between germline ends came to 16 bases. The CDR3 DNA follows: TGTGCCAGCAGCCAAGATTTATGGGGAGGCCCAAATTCACCCCTCCACTTT. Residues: CASSQDLWGGPNSPLHF.

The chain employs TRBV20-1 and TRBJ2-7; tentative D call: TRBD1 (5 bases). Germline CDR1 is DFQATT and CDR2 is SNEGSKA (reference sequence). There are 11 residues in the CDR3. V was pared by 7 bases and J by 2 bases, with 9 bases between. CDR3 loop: CSGQGTYEQYF. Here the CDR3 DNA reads TGCAGTGGTCAGGGAACCTACGAGCAGTACTTC.

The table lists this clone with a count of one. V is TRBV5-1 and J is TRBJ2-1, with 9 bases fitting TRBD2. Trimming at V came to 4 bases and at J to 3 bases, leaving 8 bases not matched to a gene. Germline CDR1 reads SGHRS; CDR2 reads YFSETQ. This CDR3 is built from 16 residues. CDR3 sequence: CASSPGAGGYYNEQFF. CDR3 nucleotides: TGCGCCAGCAGCCCGGGAGCGGGAGGCTACTACAATGAGCAGTTCTTC.

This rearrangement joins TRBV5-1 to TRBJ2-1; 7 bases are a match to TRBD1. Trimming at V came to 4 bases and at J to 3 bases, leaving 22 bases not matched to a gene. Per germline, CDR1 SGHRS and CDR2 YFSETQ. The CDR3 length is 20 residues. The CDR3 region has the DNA TGCGCCAGCAGCCCCCGGCCCCCAAGGGACAGCAATTACGTCTACAATGAGCAGTTCTTC. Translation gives CASSPRPPRDSNYVYNEQFF.

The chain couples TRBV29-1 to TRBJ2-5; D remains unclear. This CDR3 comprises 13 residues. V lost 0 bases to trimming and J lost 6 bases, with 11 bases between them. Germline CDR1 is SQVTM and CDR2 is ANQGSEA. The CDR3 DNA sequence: TGCAGCGTTGAAGATCGGAGCAAGAAGACCCAGTACTTC. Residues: CSVEDRSKKTQYF.

The CDR3 DNA sequence: TGTGCCAGCAGCGTAGGTAGCGGGGCGTCCTCCTACGAGCAGTACTTC. Amino acid sequence: CASSVGSGASSYEQYF. V and J are TRBV9 and TRBJ2-7; 8 bases agree with TRBD2. CDR1 is SGDLS, CDR2 YYNGEE, per germline. V lost 0 bases to trimming and J lost 0 bases; unmatched junction nucleotides: 5. CDR3 size: 16 residues. Drawing the rest from reference TRBV9 and TRBJ2-7, the complete variable domain is DSGVTQTPKHLITATGQRVTLRCSPRSGDLSVYWYQQSLDQGLQFLIQYYNGEERAKGNILERFSAQQFPDLHSELNLSSLELGDSALYFCASSVGSGASSYEQYFGPGTRLTVT.

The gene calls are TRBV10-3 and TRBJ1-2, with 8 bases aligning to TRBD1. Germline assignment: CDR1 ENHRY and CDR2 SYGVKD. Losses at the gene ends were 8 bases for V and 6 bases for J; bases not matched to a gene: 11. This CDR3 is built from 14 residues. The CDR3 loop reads CAISDRGIGDGYTF. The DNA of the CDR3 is TGTGCCATCTCAGACAGGGGTATAGGCGATGGCTACACCTTC.

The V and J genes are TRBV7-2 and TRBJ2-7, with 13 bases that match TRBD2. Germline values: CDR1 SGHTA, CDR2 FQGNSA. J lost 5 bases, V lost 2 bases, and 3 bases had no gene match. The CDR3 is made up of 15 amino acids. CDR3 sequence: CASSLRTSGRNEQYF. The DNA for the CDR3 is TGTGCCAGCAGCTTAAGGACTAGCGGGAGAAACGAGCAGTACTTC. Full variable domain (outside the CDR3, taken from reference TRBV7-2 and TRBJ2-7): GAGVSQSPSNKVTEKGKDVELRCDPISGHTALYWYRQSLGQGLEFLIYFQGNSAPDKSGLPSDRFSAERTGGSVSTLTIQRTQQEDSAVYLCASSLRTSGRNEQYFGPGTRLTVT.